Reported below is one TCR beta chain. One end of the junction varies from germline; a read error may be responsible. Libraries were prepared by immunoSEQ multiplex PCR; TCRdb keeps only in-frame clonotypes and omits some of them. Here the sample spans 150,000 to 180,000 clones, approximately 96% being singletons. The data were obtained in a study of control samples from healthy donors and cancer patients. The CDR3 contains 16 residues. Germline values: CDR1 LGHDT, CDR2 YNNKEL (reference sequence). This sequence joins TRBV3-1 (or the pseudogene TRBV3-2) and TRBJ1-2; 7 bases map to TRBD1. Sequences were obtained from blood. The source is a man aged 40-49 years in good health. The CDR3 here is CASSQDLGQATGLPSF. Written as DNA, the CDR3 is TGTGCCAGCAGCCAAGATCTTGGACAGGCCACGGGCCTTCCCTCCTTC.